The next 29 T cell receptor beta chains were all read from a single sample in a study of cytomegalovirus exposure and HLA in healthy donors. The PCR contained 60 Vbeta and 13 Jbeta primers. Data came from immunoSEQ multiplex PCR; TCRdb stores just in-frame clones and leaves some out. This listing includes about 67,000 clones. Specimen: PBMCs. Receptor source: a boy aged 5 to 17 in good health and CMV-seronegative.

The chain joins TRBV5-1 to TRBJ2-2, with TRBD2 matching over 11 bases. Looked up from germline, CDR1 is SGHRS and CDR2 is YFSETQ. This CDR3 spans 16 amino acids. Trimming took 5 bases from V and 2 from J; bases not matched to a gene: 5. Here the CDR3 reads CASRPSGGINTGELFF. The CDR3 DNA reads TGCGCCAGCAGGCCTAGCGGGGGGATTAACACCGGGGAGCTGTTTTTT.

The CDR3 sequence: CASSPTGISYGYTF. The DNA of the CDR3 is TGCGCCAGCAGCCCTACAGGGATCAGCTATGGCTACACCTTC. The rearrangement links TRBV5-1 to TRBJ1-2; maybe TRBD1 (6 bases). With 4 bases removed from V and 4 bases from J, the gap between germline ends came to 14 bases. CDR3 length: 14 amino acids. From germline, CDR1 is SGHRS and CDR2 YFSETQ.

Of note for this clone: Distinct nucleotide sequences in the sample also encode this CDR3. The CDR3 here is CASSQEAGSTDTQYF. The CDR3 DNA reads as TGTGCCAGCAGCCAAGAAGCCGGGTCCACAGATACGCAGTATTTT. J is TRBJ2-3 and V is TRBV4-2; no reliable D call. The V and J ends lost 0 bases and 2 bases respectively, with 9 bases between them. CDR1 and CDR2 (germline): LGHNA, YNFKEQ. The CDR3 totals 15 residues.

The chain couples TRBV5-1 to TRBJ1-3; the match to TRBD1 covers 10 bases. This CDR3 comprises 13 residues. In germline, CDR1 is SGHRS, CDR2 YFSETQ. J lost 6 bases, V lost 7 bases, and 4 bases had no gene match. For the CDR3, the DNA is TGCGCCAGCGGGACAGGGGTTGCAAACACCATATATTTT. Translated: CASGTGVANTIYF.

The CDR3 loop is CASSYRASGDNEQFF. The CDR3 nucleotides are TGTGCCAGCAGTTACAGGGCTAGCGGGGACAATGAGCAGTTCTTC. The chain combines TRBV6-5 with TRBJ2-1, with 9 positions matching TRBD2. The length of the CDR3 is 15 residues. CDR1 and CDR2 from the germline V gene are MNHEY and SVGAGI. Trimming cost V 2 bases and J 5 bases; bases outside gene matches: 4.

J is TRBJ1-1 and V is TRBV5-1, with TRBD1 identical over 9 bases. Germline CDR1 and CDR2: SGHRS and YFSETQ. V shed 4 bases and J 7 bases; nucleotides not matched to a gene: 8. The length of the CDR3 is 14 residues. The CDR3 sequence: CASSPTGTGYEAFF. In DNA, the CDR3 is TGCGCCAGCAGCCCTACCGGGACAGGGTATGAAGCTTTCTTT.

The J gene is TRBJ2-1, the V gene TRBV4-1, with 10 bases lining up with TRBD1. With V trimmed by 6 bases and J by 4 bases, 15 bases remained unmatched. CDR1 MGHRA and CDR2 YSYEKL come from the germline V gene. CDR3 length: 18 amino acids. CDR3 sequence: CASSPGTGAYSAYNEQFF. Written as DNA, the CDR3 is TGCGCCAGCAGTCCCGGGACAGGGGCGTACAGTGCGTACAATGAGCAGTTCTTC.

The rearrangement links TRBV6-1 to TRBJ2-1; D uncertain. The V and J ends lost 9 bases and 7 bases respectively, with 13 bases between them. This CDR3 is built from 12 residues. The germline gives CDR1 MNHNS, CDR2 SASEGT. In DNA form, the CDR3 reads TGTGCCAGTCGGTTTTCGGTAAATGAGCAGTTCTTC. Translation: CASRFSVNEQFF.

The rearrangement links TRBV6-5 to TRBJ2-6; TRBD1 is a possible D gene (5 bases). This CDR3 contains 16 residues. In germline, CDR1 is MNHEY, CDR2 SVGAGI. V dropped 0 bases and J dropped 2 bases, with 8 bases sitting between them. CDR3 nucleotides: TGTGCCAGCAGTTACTCGCAGGGAACTGGGGCCAACGTCCTGACTTTC. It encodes CASSYSQGTGANVLTF.

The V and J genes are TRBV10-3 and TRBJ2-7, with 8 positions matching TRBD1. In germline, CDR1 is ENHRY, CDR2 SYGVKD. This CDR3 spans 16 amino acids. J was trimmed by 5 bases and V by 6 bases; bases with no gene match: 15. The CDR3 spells CAISSRGAGQGDEQYF. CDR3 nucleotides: TGTGCCATCAGCTCTAGAGGGGCAGGACAGGGTGACGAGCAGTACTTC.

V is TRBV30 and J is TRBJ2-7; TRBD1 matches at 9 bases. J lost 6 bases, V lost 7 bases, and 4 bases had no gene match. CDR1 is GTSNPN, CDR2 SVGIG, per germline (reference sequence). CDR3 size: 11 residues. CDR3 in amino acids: CASGQGGEQYF. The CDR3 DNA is TGTGCCTCGGGACAGGGAGGCGAGCAGTACTTC.

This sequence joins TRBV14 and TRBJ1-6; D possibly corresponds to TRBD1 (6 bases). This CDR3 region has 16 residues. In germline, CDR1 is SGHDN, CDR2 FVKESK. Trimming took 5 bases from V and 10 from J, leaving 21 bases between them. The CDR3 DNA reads TGTGCCAGCAGCGTACGCCGACAGGCCCAACACTCACCCCTCCACTTT. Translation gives CASSVRRQAQHSPLHF.

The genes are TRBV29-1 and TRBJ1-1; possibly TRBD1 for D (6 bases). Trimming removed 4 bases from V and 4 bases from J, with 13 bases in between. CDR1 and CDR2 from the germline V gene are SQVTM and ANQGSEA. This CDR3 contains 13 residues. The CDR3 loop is CSVVWGRGTEAFF. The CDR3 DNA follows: TGCAGCGTTGTGTGGGGGCGCGGCACTGAAGCTTTCTTT.

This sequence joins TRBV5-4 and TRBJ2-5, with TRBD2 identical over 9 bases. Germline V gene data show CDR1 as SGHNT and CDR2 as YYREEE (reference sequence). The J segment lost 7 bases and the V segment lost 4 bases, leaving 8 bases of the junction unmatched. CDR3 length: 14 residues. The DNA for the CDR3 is TGTGCCAGCAGCGTCGCTAGCGGGACTGGGACCCAGTACTTC. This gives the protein CASSVASGTGTQYF.

In DNA, the CDR3 is TGTGCCACCAGACAGGGGGCGAGCCCCTATAATTCACCCCTCCACTTT. Protein product: CATRQGASPYNSPLHF. This rearrangement joins TRBV19 to TRBJ1-6; the match to TRBD1 covers 10 bases. With V trimmed by 10 bases and J by 2 bases, 8 bases remained unmatched. Germline V lookup: CDR1 LNHDA, CDR2 SQIVND (reference sequence). The CDR3 spans 16 residues.

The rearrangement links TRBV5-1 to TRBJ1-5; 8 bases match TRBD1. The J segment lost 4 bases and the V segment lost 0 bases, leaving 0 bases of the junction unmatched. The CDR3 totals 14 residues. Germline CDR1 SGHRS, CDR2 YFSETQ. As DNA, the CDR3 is TGCGCCAGCAGCTTGGGGACAGGGAATCAGCCCCAGCATTTT. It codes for CASSLGTGNQPQHF.

In nucleotides, the CDR3 is TGTGCCAGCAGCTTAGACAGGAGCTACGAGCAGTACTTC. This sequence encodes CASSLDRSYEQYF. This chain uses TRBV5-4 with TRBJ2-7; possibly TRBD1 for D (6 bases). CDR1 and CDR2 from the germline V gene are SGHNT and YYREEE (reference sequence). The V end lost 2 bases, the J end lost 3 bases, and 9 bases lay between the germline ends. The CDR3 contains 13 residues.

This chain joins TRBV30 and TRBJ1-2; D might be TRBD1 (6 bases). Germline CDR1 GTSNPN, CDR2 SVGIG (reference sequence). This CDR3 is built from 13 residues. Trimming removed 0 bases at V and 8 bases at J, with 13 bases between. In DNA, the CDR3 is TGTGCCTGGAGTGTACGTGGGGGCGCGGGCTACACCTTC. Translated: CAWSVRGGAGYTF.

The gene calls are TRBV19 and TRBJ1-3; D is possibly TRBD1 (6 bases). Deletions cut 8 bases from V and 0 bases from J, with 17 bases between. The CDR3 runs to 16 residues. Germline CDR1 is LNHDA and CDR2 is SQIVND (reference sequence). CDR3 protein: CASRPGTFRSGNTIYF. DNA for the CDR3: TGTGCCAGTCGTCCCGGGACATTTCGCTCTGGAAACACCATATATTTT.

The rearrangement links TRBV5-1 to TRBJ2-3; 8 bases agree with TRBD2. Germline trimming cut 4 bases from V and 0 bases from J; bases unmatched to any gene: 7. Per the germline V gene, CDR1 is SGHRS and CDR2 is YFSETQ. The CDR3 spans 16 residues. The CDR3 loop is CASSTGRGGSTDTQYF. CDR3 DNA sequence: TGCGCCAGCAGCACGGGGCGCGGGGGGAGCACAGATACGCAGTATTTT.

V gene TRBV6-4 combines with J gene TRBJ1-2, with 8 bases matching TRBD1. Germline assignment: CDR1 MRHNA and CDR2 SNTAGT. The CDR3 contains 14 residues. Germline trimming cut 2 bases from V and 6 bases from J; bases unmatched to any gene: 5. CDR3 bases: TGTGCCAGCAGTGACCGCCAGGGGGCGGATGGCTACACCTTC. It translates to CASSDRQGADGYTF.

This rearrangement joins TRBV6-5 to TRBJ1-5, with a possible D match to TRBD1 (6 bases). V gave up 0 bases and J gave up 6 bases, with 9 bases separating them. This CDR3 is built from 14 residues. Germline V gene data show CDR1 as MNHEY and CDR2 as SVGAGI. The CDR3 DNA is TGTGCCAGCAGTTACTCAAGGGGGGGTCAGCCCCAGCATTTT. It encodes CASSYSRGGQPQHF.

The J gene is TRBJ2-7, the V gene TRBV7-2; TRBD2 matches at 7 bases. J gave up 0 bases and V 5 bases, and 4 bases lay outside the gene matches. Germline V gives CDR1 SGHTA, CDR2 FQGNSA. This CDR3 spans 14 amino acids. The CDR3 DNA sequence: TGTGCCAGCAGCCGCGGGGGTGGCTCCTACGAGCAGTACTTC. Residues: CASSRGGGSYEQYF.

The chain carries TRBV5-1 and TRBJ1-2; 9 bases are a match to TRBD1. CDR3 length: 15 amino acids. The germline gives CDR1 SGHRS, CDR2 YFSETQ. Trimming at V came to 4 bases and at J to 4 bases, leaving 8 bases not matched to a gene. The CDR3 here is CASSPEGQGGYGYTF. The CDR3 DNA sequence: TGCGCCAGCAGCCCTGAGGGACAGGGAGGCTATGGCTACACCTTC.

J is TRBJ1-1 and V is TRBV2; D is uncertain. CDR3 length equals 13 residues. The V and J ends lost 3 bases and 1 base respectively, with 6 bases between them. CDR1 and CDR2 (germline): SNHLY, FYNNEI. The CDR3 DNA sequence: TGTGCCAGCAGTGAGCAGGAGAACACTGAAGCTTTCTTT. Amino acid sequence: CASSEQENTEAFF. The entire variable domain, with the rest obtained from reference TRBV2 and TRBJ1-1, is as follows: EPEVTQTPSHQVTQMGQEVILRCVPISNHLYFYWYRQILGQKVEFLVSFYNNEISEKSEIFDDQFSVERPDGSNFTLKIRSTKLEDSAMYFCASSEQENTEAFFGQGTRLTVV.

CDR3 nucleotides: TGCGCCAGCAGCCCCGACGGGGGGCGAGTTAACACTGAAGCTTTCTTT. Its translation: CASSPDGGRVNTEAFF. The chain is built from TRBV4-3 and TRBJ1-1; a possible D gene is TRBD1 (6 bases). V lost 4 bases to trimming and J lost 2 bases, with 17 bases between them. The CDR3 runs 16 residues. CDR1 and CDR2 (germline): LGHNA, YSLEER.

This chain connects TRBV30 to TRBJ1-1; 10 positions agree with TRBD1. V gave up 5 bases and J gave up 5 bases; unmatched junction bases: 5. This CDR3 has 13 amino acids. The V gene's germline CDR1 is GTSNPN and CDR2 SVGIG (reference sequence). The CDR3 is CAWEGTGETEAFF. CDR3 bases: TGTGCCTGGGAAGGGACAGGGGAAACTGAAGCTTTCTTT.

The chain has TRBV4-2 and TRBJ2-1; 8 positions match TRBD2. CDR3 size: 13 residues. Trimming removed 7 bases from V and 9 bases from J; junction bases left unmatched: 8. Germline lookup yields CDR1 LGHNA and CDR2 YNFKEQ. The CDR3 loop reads CASNSGSYGEQFF. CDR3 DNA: TGTGCCAGCAACAGCGGGAGTTATGGTGAGCAGTTCTTC.

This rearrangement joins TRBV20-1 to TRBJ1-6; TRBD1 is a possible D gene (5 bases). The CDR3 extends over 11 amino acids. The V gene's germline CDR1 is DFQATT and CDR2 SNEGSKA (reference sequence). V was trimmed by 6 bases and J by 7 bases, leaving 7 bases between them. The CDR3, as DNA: TGCAGTGCAACAGGCAATTCACCCCTCCACTTT. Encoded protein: CSATGNSPLHF.